The present T cell receptor beta chain was sequenced within a study of beta chain features in type 1 diabetes. General study points: A moderate, significant TCRB CDR3 shortening appeared in type 1 diabetes across four CD4+ subsets. VDJ junctions in type 1 diabetes patients carried more deletions and fewer insertions.

cDNA synthesis used the whole RNA isolate, giving expressed TCRB sequences. The method was immunoSEQ multiplex PCR; TCRdb's version includes in-frame clones alone and lacks a portion of them. This sample yields around 140,000 clones, of which about an eighth are seen a single time; roughly 1.3% belongs to the top ten. Naive, central memory, regulatory and stem cell-like memory cells within the CD4+ compartment were sorted using CD45RO/CCR7/CD25/CD127/CD95/CD27. The CDR3 length is 15 residues. Germline CDR1 SGHRS, CDR2 YFSETQ. Trimming cost V 4 bases and J 4 bases; bases outside gene matches: 7. In regard to this clone: What it recognizes is unknown.

Sequencing used central memory CD4+ T cells from blood. The rearrangement links TRBV5-1 to TRBJ2-3; 9 positions match TRBD2. The TCR was taken from a young man with type 1 diabetes. Here the CDR3 reads CASSPLAGGPDTQYF. CDR3 nucleotide sequence: TGCGCCAGCAGCCCCCTCGCGGGGGGGCCAGATACGCAGTATTTT.